This T cell receptor beta chain was obtained from a study of tissue T cells after allogeneic stem cell transplantation. Time point described: mouse harvest day 7 after allogeneic transplant. The graft held 10^6 splenic CD5+ T cells and 10^7 T-cell-depleted bone marrow cells. Overall study findings and caveats: Blood and spleen captured only part of the tissue TCR repertoire.

The CDR3 consists of 12 residues. Per germline, CDR1 SNHLY and CDR2 FYNGKV (reference sequence). The V gene lost 6 bases and the J gene lost 3 bases, with 8 bases spanning the gap. Concerning this clone: Its antigen is not known. Mouse germline and gene names are used. The observed sequence ends 1 residue before the CDR3 terminus, with the missing tail filled in from the germline J gene.

TCRdb keeps only in-frame clones here, not all; method: immunoSEQ multiplex PCR. The repertoire holds roughly 7,600 clones, with about 50% as singletons. The clonotype was recovered from a female BALB/c mouse given C57BL/6 T cells with graft-versus-host disease after an allogeneic hematopoietic cell transplant. The chain combines TRBV3 with TRBJ1-1; no clear D gene. The sequenced sample consisted of gut tissue. Incomplete CDR3 DNA: TGTGCCAGCAGGCGGGCCTACACAGAAGTCTTC. Encoded protein: CASRRAYTEVF. The full CDR3 is CASRRAYTEVFF.